What follows are 2 T cell receptor beta chains derived from one specimen sequenced in a study of T-cell reconstitution after alpha-beta-depleted transplantation in children. The TCRbeta library incorporated unique molecular identifiers. TCRdb called the PCR reads again in MiXCR, with one record for every CDR3 protein. The repertoire consists of about 540,000 distinct CDR3 sequences, with 27% occurring once and the leading ten covering just over 35%. The source material was PBMCs, sampled before TCRalphabeta/CD19-depleted stem cell transplant. All receptors come from a boy in the first two years of life with Wiskott-Aldrich syndrome, due to receive a stem cell transplant.

The table lists this clonotype with a few counts. The chain has TRBV6-1 and TRBJ2-5; a possible D gene is TRBD2 (5 bases). Looked up from germline, CDR1 is MNHNS and CDR2 is SASEGT. Trimming removed 6 bases from V and 2 bases from J, with 19 bases in between. The CDR3 consists of 16 residues. The CDR3, as DNA: TGTGCCAGCAGCGGAGCTAAGAGGGCCTCACAAGAGACCCAGTACTTC. Translating gives CASSGAKRASQETQYF.

The CDR3 coding sequence is TGCAGTGTTGATTCTGACAATGAGCAGTTCTTC. Translated, it gives CSVDSDNEQFF. The chain uses TRBV20-1 and TRBJ2-1, with unresolved D. V lost 7 bases and J 5 bases, leaving 9 bases between the germline ends. CDR1 and CDR2 from the germline V gene are DFQATT and SNEGSKA (reference sequence). There are 11 residues in the CDR3.